This is a list of T cell receptor beta chains from one sample in a study of shared clonotypes between healthy human individuals. The data were produced by immunoSEQ multiplex PCR, yet TCRdb's version contains in-frame clones alone and is incomplete. The data hold around 2.1 million clones, with about 93% observed a single time. Sequenced material: naive CD8+ T cells from PBMCs. These receptors came from a man younger than 35 in good health. Some clones in this sample may be carry-over from other donors' samples. CDR3s include the opening cysteine and the closing phenylalanine or tryptophan. A D gene is named only where the DNA matches it firmly. Size values are once, few and many counts, or a class for expanded clones, and some rows have none.

TRBV27	TRBJ2-7	TRBD1	NA	CASSASGQGYEQYF	TGTGCCAGCAGTGCCTCCGGACAGGGCTACGAGCAGTACTTC
TRBV6-4	TRBJ2-1	NA	NA	CASSDSFGQGVYNEQFF	TGTGCCAGCAGTGACTCGTTTGGGCAGGGAGTCTACAATGAGCAGTTCTTC
TRBV7-9	TRBJ2-7	NA	NA	CASSLPPPPSEQYF	TGTGCCAGCAGCCTTCCACCTCCCCCTTCCGAGCAGTACTTC
TRBV9	TRBJ2-1	TRBD2	once	CASSVDGTREPEQFF	TGTGCCAGCAGCGTTGATGGGACTAGGGAGCCGGAGCAGTTCTTC
TRBV18	TRBJ1-5	NA	NA	CASSPREQRNQPQHF	TGTGCCAGCTCACCACGCGAACAGCGCAATCAGCCCCAGCATTTT
TRBV6-1	TRBJ2-7	NA	NA	CASTAGPLEQYF	TGTGCCAGCACCGCGGGGCCTCTCGAGCAGTACTTC
TRBV9	TRBJ2-3	NA	NA	CASSVSGADTQYF	TGTGCCAGCAGCGTTAGCGGTGCAGATACGCAGTATTTT
TRBV18	TRBJ1-2	TRBD1	NA	CASSPPGQGPKGYGYTF	TGTGCCAGCTCACCGCCGGGACAGGGACCAAAAGGGTATGGCTACACCTTC
TRBV19	TRBJ2-7	TRBD1	NA	CASSTQGAYEQYF	TGTGCCAGTAGTACACAGGGGGCGTACGAGCAGTACTTC
TRBV6-5	TRBJ1-2	NA	NA	CASSPTGFEDGYTF	TGTGCCAGCAGTCCCACAGGGTTCGAAGATGGCTACACCTTC
TRBV28	TRBJ1-2	NA	NA	CASSFYRDSYGYTF	TGTGCCAGCAGTTTTTACAGGGATAGCTATGGCTACACCTTC
TRBV7-8	TRBJ1-5	NA	NA	CASSLRAGNQPQHF	TGTGCCAGCAGCTTACGAGCAGGGAATCAGCCCCAGCATTTT
TRBV2	TRBJ2-1	TRBD2	NA	CASSGRTSGKRDEQFF	TGTGCCAGCAGTGGTCGGACTAGCGGCAAAAGGGATGAGCAGTTCTTC
TRBV27	TRBJ1-5	NA	NA	CASSSAGPYSNQPQHF	TGTGCCAGCAGTTCGGCAGGGCCTTATAGCAATCAGCCCCAGCATTTT
TRBV15	TRBJ2-7	NA	once	CATSRDLWRGAHEQYF	TGTGCCACCAGCAGAGATTTGTGGAGGGGTGCTCACGAGCAGTACTTC